A single sample is the source of the 21 T cell receptor beta chains below, sequenced in a study of shared clonotypes between healthy human individuals. Sequencing used immunoSEQ multiplex PCR; TCRdb keeps in-frame clones, though not all of them. The data contain about 2 million clones, 85% to 95% of them singletons. CD45RO negativity and positive selection for CCR7 defined naive CD8 cells, a population that excluded terminally differentiated effector memory CD45RA+ cells. Source material: naive CD8+ T cells sorted from blood. The source is a man between 18 and 35 years old in good health.

With respect to this clone: Additional DNA sequences in this sample encode the identical CDR3. The CDR3 bases are TGTGCCAGCAGTCCCTCAGCGGGGGAACGTTCCTACGAGCAGTACTTC. This sequence encodes CASSPSAGERSYEQYF. V gene TRBV27 combines with J gene TRBJ2-7; 8 bases line up with TRBD2. The germline V gene encodes CDR1 MNHEY and CDR2 SMNVEV (reference sequence). The CDR3 is made up of 16 amino acids. V gave up 5 bases and J gave up 1 base; unmatched junction bases: 10.

This chain connects TRBV7-2 to TRBJ2-7; D perhaps matches TRBD1 (6 bases). Germline lookup yields CDR1 SGHTA and CDR2 FQGNSA. The CDR3 loop spans 16 amino acids. Deletions cut 2 bases from V and 5 bases from J, with 19 bases between. This CDR3 reads CASSLPRGAPLHEQYF. The CDR3 nucleotides read TGTGCCAGCAGCTTACCCAGGGGCGCCCCCCTCCACGAGCAGTACTTC. The full variable domain, rest sourced from reference TRBV7-2 and TRBJ2-7, is GAGVSQSPSNKVTEKGKDVELRCDPISGHTALYWYRQSLGQGLEFLIYFQGNSAPDKSGLPSDRFSAERTGGSVSTLTIQRTQQEDSAVYLCASSLPRGAPLHEQYFGPGTRLTVT.

This clone was recorded only once. The chain carries TRBV6-1 and TRBJ2-7, with 10 nucleotides matching TRBD2. The V gene end was trimmed by 0 bases and the J gene end by 1 base; junction bases not matched to a gene: 9. The germline CDR1 and CDR2 sequences are MNHNS and SASEGT. The CDR3 consists of 18 residues. The CDR3 nucleotides are TGTGCCAGCAGTGAAGCCATTGCCGGGACTAGCGCGTCCTACGAGCAGTACTTC. Translating it yields CASSEAIAGTSASYEQYF.

This clone appeared a single time. The CDR3 loop reads CASSLGTGGPEEQYF. The CDR3 coding sequence is TGTGCCAGCAGCCTCGGGACAGGGGGCCCTGAGGAGCAGTACTTC. The chain combines TRBV4-2 with TRBJ2-7, with 12 bases aligning to TRBD1. Germline CDR1 reads LGHNA; CDR2 reads YNFKEQ. Trimming took 4 bases from V and 7 from J; bases not matched to a gene: 8. The CDR3 contains 15 residues.

CDR3 nucleotides: TGTGCCAGTAGTATAGATGGGACAGAACTGAATGAGCAGTTCTTC. It specifies CASSIDGTELNEQFF. This rearrangement joins TRBV19 to TRBJ2-1; 7 bases are shared with TRBD1. The J segment lost 7 bases and the V segment lost 0 bases, leaving 6 bases of the junction unmatched. The germline gives CDR1 LNHDA, CDR2 SQIVND (reference sequence). This CDR3 has 15 amino acids.

The rearrangement joins TRBV6-1 to TRBJ2-3; D is ambiguous. V lost 3 bases, J lost 1 base, and 20 bases lay in between. The CDR3 is 18 residues long. CDR1 MNHNS and CDR2 SASEGT come from the germline V gene. CDR3 protein: CASSEPPSILTRTDTQYF. CDR3 coding DNA: TGTGCCAGCAGTGAGCCCCCTTCGATCCTTACCCGCACAGATACGCAGTATTTT.

This clone appeared a few times. The same CDR3 is also encoded by other DNA sequences in this sample. The chain recombines TRBV9 with TRBJ1-1; D is undetermined. Germline CDR1 is SGDLS and CDR2 is YYNGEE. Trimming took 0 bases from V and 1 from J, leaving 7 bases between them. This CDR3 region has 14 residues. For the CDR3, the DNA is TGTGCCAGCAGCGTAGATGGAGGGAACACTGAAGCTTTCTTT. It encodes CASSVDGGNTEAFF.

This chain connects TRBV15 to TRBJ2-3, with D unclear. CDR1 and CDR2 (germline): LNHNV, YYDKDF (reference sequence). V was clipped by 5 bases and J by 5 bases, with 17 bases between them. CDR3 length: 15 residues. The CDR3 DNA is TGTGCCACCAGCCCCTCGTTAGGGTTTGGAGATACGCAGTATTTT. It translates to CATSPSLGFGDTQYF.

The rearrangement uses TRBV5-4 and TRBJ2-7; TRBD2 agrees at 7 bases. Germline CDR1 is SGHNT and CDR2 is YYREEE (reference sequence). The V segment lost 0 bases and the J segment 3 bases; nucleotides outside the gene matches: 6. The CDR3 totals 15 residues. The CDR3 sequence is CASSLEGEGIYEQYF. CDR3 nucleotides: TGTGCCAGCAGCTTGGAAGGGGAGGGGATCTACGAGCAGTACTTC.

The chain carries TRBV5-1 and TRBJ2-7; 12 nucleotides line up with TRBD1. The CDR3 totals 15 residues. After removal of 4 bases from V and 7 bases from J, the junction contained 9 bases not matched to a gene. Per germline, CDR1 SGHRS and CDR2 YFSETQ. The CDR3: CASSAGTGGAGEQYF. The CDR3 DNA reads TGCGCCAGCAGCGCCGGGACAGGGGGCGCGGGAGAGCAGTACTTC.

This chain links TRBV13 with TRBJ2-2; D is undetermined. The germline V gene has CDR1 PRHDT and CDR2 FYEKMQ (reference sequence). Trimming took off 5 bases at V and 7 bases at J, with 14 bases between the two ends. The CDR3 is 14 amino acids. The CDR3 reads CASSELSRSGELFF. DNA of the CDR3: TGTGCCAGCAGCGAACTATCAAGGAGCGGGGAGCTGTTTTTT. Together with reference TRBV13 and TRBJ2-2, the CDR3 gives the full variable domain: AAGVIQSPRHLIKEKRETATLKCYPIPRHDTVYWYQQGPGQDPQFLISFYEKMQSDKGSIPDRFSAQQFSDYHSELNMSSLELGDSALYFCASSELSRSGELFFGEGSRLTVL.

The V gene is TRBV19, the J gene TRBJ1-1, with D perhaps matching TRBD1 (6 bases). Germline CDR1 is LNHDA and CDR2 is SQIVND (reference sequence). This CDR3 spans 14 amino acids. Trimming removed 5 bases from V and 5 bases from J, with 15 bases in between. CDR3 in DNA: TGTGCCAGTAGTGTAACAGGGATTCGAACTGAAGCTTTCTTT. Translation gives CASSVTGIRTEAFF.

This chain connects TRBV4-3 to TRBJ2-5, with D perhaps matching TRBD1 or TRBD2 (5 bases each). The CDR3 is 15 residues long. Looked up from germline, CDR1 is LGHNA and CDR2 is YSLEER. The V and J ends lost 4 bases and 2 bases respectively, with 14 bases between them. The CDR3 DNA reads TGCGCCAGCAGCCCCCGGGACGGACAACAAGAGACCCAGTACTTC. Its protein product is CASSPRDGQQETQYF.

A note on this clone: The identical CDR3 is also encoded by other nucleotide sequences in the sample. The V gene is TRBV27, the J gene TRBJ2-7; tentatively, D is TRBD2 (7 bases). V lost 5 bases and J lost 0, with 17 bases in between. In germline, CDR1 is MNHEY, CDR2 SMNVEV (reference sequence). This CDR3 contains 16 residues. CDR3 amino acids: CASSPSAGALSYEQYF. CDR3 nucleotide sequence: TGTGCCAGCAGTCCAAGCGCGGGGGCCCTCTCCTACGAGCAGTACTTC.

V gene TRBV10-2 combines with J gene TRBJ2-2; D is unresolved. The CDR3 consists of 10 residues. The germline V gene encodes CDR1 WSHSY and CDR2 SAAADI. With 10 bases removed from V and 8 bases from J, the gap between germline ends came to 8 bases. CDR3 region: CATLHGELFF. In DNA form, the CDR3 reads TGCGCCACCCTTCATGGGGAGCTGTTTTTT.

V usage is TRBV11-2 and J usage is TRBJ2-7, with D perhaps assigned TRBD1 or TRBD2 (5 bases each). The V gene's germline CDR1 is SGHAT and CDR2 FQNNGV. V gave up 4 bases and J gave up 4 bases, with 14 bases separating them. The CDR3 has 14 amino acids. DNA of the CDR3: TGTGCCAGCAGCTCAGGAAGTGGGGGATACGAGCAGTACTTC. Protein product: CASSSGSGGYEQYF.

This chain connects TRBV29-1 to TRBJ1-1; D gene ambiguous. There are 12 residues in the CDR3. V was pared by 3 bases and J by 8 bases, with 13 bases between. Germline V gene sequence: CDR1 SQVTM, CDR2 ANQGSEA. CDR3 DNA: TGCAGCGTTGACGACAATCAACCGGAAGCTTTCTTT. Amino acid sequence: CSVDDNQPEAFF.

The J gene is TRBJ2-4, the V gene TRBV27; no clear D. Germline-derived CDR1 and CDR2 are MNHEY and SMNVEV (reference sequence). CDR3 length: 17 amino acids. V was shortened by 0 bases and J by 0 bases, with 12 bases between the two germline ends. The CDR3 spells CASSLSGPALAKNIQYF. CDR3 nucleotides: TGTGCCAGCAGTTTATCAGGCCCCGCCCTAGCCAAAAACATTCAGTACTTC.

The chain couples TRBV5-1 to TRBJ2-1, with 8 bases lining up with TRBD2. The CDR3 runs 16 residues. The germline gives CDR1 SGHRS, CDR2 YFSETQ. J was trimmed by 2 bases and V by 0 bases; bases with no gene match: 4. CDR3 DNA sequence: TGCGCCAGCAGCTTGGAGGGGCGGGGGGCCTACAATGAGCAGTTCTTC. Translating it yields CASSLEGRGAYNEQFF.

Concerning this clone itself: This sample includes further DNA sequences coding for the same CDR3. V and J are TRBV4-3 and TRBJ2-7; D remains ambiguous. Trimming pared 2 bases from V and 3 bases from J, leaving 8 bases between. The CDR3 loop spans 13 amino acids. Germline-derived CDR1 and CDR2 are LGHNA and YSLEER. The CDR3 reads CASSQTPGYEQYF. CDR3 DNA sequence: TGCGCCAGCAGCCAAACACCCGGCTACGAGCAGTACTTC.

The genes are TRBV7-8 and TRBJ2-7; D remains unclear. Germline CDR1 SGHVS, CDR2 FQNEAQ. The ends were cut back, 5 bases at V and 5 bases at J, with 25 bases in the middle. This CDR3 contains 17 residues. The CDR3 sequence is CASSAPGEGPGLHEQYF. For the CDR3, the DNA is TGTGCCAGCAGCGCCCCGGGTGAAGGGCCCGGTTTGCACGAGCAGTACTTC.